A single sample gave rise to the 2 T cell receptor beta chains below, sequenced in a study of blood T cell repertoires in COVID-19. Clones were read by immunoSEQ multiplex PCR, and TCRdb kept only the in-frame ones, dropping some. The table has about 140,000 clones, roughly 79% seen once. Material for sequencing was peripheral blood. These receptors originate from a woman aged 60 to 75 with acute or convalescent COVID-19.

The J gene is TRBJ2-1, the V gene TRBV2; D remains unclear. The CDR3 has 13 amino acids. Germline V gene sequence: CDR1 SNHLY, CDR2 FYNNEI. V was pared by 5 bases and J by 8 bases, with 13 bases between. The CDR3, as DNA: TGTGCCAGCAGTAGGCTAGGTTTGTATGAGCAGTTCTTC. It translates to CASSRLGLYEQFF.

The gene calls are TRBV29-1 and TRBJ2-1, with no clear D. Between the trimmed V and J ends, which lost 6 bases and 2 bases, there was a span of 5 bases. Germline loops: CDR1 SQVTM, CDR2 ANQGSEA. The CDR3 extends over 11 amino acids. The CDR3 DNA reads as TGCAGCGTCACAGCCTACAATGAGCAGTTCTTC. Translating it yields CSVTAYNEQFF.